The T cell receptor beta chain under discussion was sequenced for a study of blood T cell repertoires in COVID-19. In the study overall: The samples span acute and convalescent COVID-19 from the United States, Italy and Spain. PBMCs, B-cell-depleted T cells, or T cells provided the cDNA or gDNA that made up the material.

The CDR3 is made up of 11 amino acids. V shed 4 bases and J shed 10 bases, with 5 bases lying between them. In germline, CDR1 is SNHLY, CDR2 FYNNEI. In the original analysis: Amplification of reference gene primers provided the estimated nucleated cell counts. Profiling relied on immunoSEQ multiplex PCR, and the TCRdb table lists in-frame clones only, not all of them. V and J calls and clone size are copied from that table; D and trimming were computed from the DNA. Among over 100,000 clones listed, around 86% were seen once. Sequencing was performed on peripheral blood. This receptor was taken from a man aged 40-49 years with acute or convalescent COVID-19. The V and J genes are TRBV2 and TRBJ1-6; no firm D call. The CDR3 bases are TGTGCCAGCAGTGGGAGATCACCCCTCCACTTT. The encoded protein is CASSGRSPLHF.